This TCR beta chain is drawn from a study of control samples from healthy donors and cancer patients. This CDR3 region has 14 residues. Germline lookup yields CDR1 SGHTA and CDR2 FQGNSA. V shed 1 base and J shed 2 bases, with 9 bases lying between them. Profiling relied on immunoSEQ multiplex PCR, and the TCRdb table lists in-frame clones only, not all of them. The sample holds over 100,000 clones, around nine tenths seen once. This clone was found once. The chain links TRBV7-2 to TRBJ2-7; D might be TRBD2 (6 bases). This clonotype originated in a human donor in good health. The donor label of this sample is uncertain. Source material: blood. CDR3: CASSLVAGPYEQYF. CDR3 nucleotides: TGTGCCAGCAGCTTAGTTGCGGGGCCCTACGAGCAGTACTTC. The variable domain in full, with the rest retrieved from reference TRBV7-2 and TRBJ2-7, is GAGVSQSPSNKVTEKGKDVELRCDPISGHTALYWYRQSLGQGLEFLIYFQGNSAPDKSGLPSDRFSAERTGGSVSTLTIQRTQQEDSAVYLCASSLVAGPYEQYFGPGTRLTVT.